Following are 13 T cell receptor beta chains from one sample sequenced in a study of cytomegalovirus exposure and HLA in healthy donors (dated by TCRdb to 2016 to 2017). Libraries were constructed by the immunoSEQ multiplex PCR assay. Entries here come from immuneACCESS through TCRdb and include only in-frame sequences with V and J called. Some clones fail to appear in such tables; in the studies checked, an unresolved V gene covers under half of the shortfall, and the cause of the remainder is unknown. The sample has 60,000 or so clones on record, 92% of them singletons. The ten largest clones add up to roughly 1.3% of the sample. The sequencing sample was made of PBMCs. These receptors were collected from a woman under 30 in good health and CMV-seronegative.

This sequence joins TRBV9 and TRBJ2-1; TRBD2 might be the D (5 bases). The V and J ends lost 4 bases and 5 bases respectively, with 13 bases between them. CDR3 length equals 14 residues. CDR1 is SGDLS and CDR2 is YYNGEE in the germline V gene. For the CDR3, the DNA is TGTGCCAGCAGCTCCCAGCGGTGGAACAATGAGCAGTTCTTC. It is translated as CASSSQRWNNEQFF.

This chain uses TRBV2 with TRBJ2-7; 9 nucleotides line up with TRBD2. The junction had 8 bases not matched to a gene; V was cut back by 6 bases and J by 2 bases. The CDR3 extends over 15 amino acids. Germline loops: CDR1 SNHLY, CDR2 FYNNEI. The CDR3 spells CASRDSGSGTYEQYF. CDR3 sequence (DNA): TGTGCCAGCAGGGATAGCGGGAGTGGTACCTACGAGCAGTACTTC.

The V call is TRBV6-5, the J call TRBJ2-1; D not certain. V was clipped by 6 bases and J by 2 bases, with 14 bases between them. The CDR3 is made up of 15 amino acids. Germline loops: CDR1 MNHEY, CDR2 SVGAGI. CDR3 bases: TGTGCCAGCAGATCTCCCATTAGTGCCTACAATGAGCAGTTCTTC. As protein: CASRSPISAYNEQFF.

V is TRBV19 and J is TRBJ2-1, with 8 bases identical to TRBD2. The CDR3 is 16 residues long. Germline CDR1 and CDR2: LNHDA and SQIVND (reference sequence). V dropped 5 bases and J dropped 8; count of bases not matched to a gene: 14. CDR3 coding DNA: TGTGCCAGTAGTCCAATCCCGAGCGGGAGCGGCGATGAGCAGTTCTTC. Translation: CASSPIPSGSGDEQFF. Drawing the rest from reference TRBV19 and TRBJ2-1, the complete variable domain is DGGITQSPKYLFRKEGQNVTLSCEQNLNHDAMYWYRQDPGQGLRLIYYSQIVNDFQKGDIAEGYSVSREKKESFPLTVTSAQKNPTAFYLCASSPIPSGSGDEQFFGPGTRLTVL.

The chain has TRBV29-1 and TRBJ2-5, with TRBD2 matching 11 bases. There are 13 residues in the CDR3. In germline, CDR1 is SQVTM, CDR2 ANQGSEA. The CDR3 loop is CSVTSGNEETQYF. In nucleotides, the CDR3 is TGCAGTGTGACTAGCGGGAATGAAGAGACCCAGTACTTC.

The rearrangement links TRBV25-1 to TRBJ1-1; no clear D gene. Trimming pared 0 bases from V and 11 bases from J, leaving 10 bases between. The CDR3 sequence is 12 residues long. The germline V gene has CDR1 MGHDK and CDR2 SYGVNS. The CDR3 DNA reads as TGTGCCAGCAGTGAATATGAGTGGCGGGCTTTCTTT. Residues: CASSEYEWRAFF.

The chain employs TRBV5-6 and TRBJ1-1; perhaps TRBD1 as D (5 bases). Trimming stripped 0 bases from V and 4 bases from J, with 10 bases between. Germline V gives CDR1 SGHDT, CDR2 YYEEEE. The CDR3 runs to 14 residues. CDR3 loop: CASSLAGGGTEAFF. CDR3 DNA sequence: TGTGCCAGCAGCTTGGCCGGGGGGGGCACTGAAGCTTTCTTT.

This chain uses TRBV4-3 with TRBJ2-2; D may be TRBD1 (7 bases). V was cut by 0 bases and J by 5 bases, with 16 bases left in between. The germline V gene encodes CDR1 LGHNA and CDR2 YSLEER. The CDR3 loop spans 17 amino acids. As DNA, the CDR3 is TGCGCCAGCAGCCAAGACGCCAGGGGGGCGGGGACCGGGGAGCTGTTTTTT. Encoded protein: CASSQDARGAGTGELFF.

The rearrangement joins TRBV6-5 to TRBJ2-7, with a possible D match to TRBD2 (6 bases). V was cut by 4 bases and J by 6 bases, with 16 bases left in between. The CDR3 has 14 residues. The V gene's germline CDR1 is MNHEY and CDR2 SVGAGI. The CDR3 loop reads CASSSLSDGSEQYF. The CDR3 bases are TGTGCCAGCAGTTCCTTATCCGACGGGAGCGAGCAGTACTTC.

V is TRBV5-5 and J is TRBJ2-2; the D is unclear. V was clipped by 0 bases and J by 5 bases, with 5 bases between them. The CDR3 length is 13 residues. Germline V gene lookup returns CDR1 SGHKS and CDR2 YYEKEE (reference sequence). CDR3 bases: TGTGCCAGCAGCTTGGATCCAACCGGGGAGCTGTTTTTT. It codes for CASSLDPTGELFF.

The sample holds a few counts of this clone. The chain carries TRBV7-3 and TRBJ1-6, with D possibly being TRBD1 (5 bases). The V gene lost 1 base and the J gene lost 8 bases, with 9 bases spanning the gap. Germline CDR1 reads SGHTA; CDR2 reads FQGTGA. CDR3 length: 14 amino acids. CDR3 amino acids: CASSLRVRDSPLHF. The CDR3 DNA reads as TGTGCCAGCAGCTTAAGAGTCAGGGATTCACCCCTCCACTTT.

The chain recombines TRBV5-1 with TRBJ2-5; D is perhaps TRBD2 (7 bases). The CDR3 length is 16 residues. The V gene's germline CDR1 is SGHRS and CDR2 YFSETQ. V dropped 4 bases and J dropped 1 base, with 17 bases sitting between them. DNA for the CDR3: TGCGCCAGCAGCCCGGGGGCGACTAGCATCCAAGAGACCCAGTACTTC. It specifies CASSPGATSIQETQYF.

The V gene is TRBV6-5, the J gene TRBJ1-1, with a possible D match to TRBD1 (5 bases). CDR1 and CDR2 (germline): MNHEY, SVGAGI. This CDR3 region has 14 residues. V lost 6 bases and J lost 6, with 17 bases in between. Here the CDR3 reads CASSLGGWKAEAFF. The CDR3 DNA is TGTGCCAGCAGCCTGGGGGGGTGGAAAGCTGAAGCTTTCTTT.